A selection of T cell receptor beta chains follows, all from one sample in a study of cytomegalovirus exposure and HLA in healthy donors. The method was immunoSEQ multiplex PCR; TCRdb's version includes in-frame clones alone and lacks a portion of them. The profile shows about 160,000 clones, 75% of them singletons. Material for sequencing was PBMCs. These receptors all stem from a male donor in good health and CMV-seronegative. The CDR3 runs from the conserved cysteine through the conserved F or W. D genes are given only for firm matches. Size is omitted from some rows. Given values are once, few, many or a class for expanded clones.

j_gene: TRBJ2-7; d_gene: -; v_gene: TRBV7-9; abundance: -; CDR3aa: CSSSSVAYEQYF; CDR3nt: TGTTCCAGCAGTTCGGTTGCCTACGAGCAGTACTTC
j_gene: TRBJ1-1; d_gene: -; v_gene: TRBV11-2; abundance: -; CDR3aa: CASSPDRRLNTEAFF; CDR3nt: TGTGCCAGCAGCCCCGACAGGAGACTGAACACTGAAGCTTTCTTT
j_gene: TRBJ2-1; d_gene: TRBD1; v_gene: TRBV9; abundance: -; CDR3aa: CASSVVGRTGVNEQFF; CDR3nt: TGTGCCAGCAGCGTAGTAGGTCGGACAGGGGTCAATGAGCAGTTCTTC
j_gene: TRBJ2-3; d_gene: TRBD2; v_gene: TRBV18; abundance: -; CDR3aa: CASSPAGTSTADTQYF; CDR3nt: TGTGCCAGCTCACCTGCCGGGACTAGCACCGCAGATACGCAGTATTTT
j_gene: TRBJ2-2; d_gene: -; v_gene: TRBV20-1; abundance: -; CDR3aa: CSARGRAELFF; CDR3nt: TGCAGTGCTAGAGGCAGGGCAGAGCTGTTTTTT
j_gene: TRBJ1-4; d_gene: -; v_gene: TRBV27; abundance: -; CDR3aa: CASSRQVATNEKLFF; CDR3nt: TGTGCCAGCAGCCGACAGGTTGCAACTAATGAAAAACTGTTTTTT
j_gene: TRBJ1-1; d_gene: -; v_gene: TRBV6-5; abundance: -; CDR3aa: CASSTSSVEGGAFF; CDR3nt: TGTGCCAGCAGTACCAGCTCCGTCGAGGGGGGGGCTTTCTTT
j_gene: TRBJ1-2; d_gene: TRBD1; v_gene: TRBV18; abundance: -; CDR3aa: CASSELGTGYGYTF; CDR3nt: TGTGCCAGCTCAGAGCTAGGGACAGGATATGGCTACACCTTC
j_gene: TRBJ2-7; d_gene: TRBD1; v_gene: TRBV2; abundance: -; CDR3aa: CASTLQGILYEQYF; CDR3nt: TGTGCCAGCACTTTACAGGGGATCCTCTACGAGCAGTACTTC
j_gene: TRBJ1-2; d_gene: -; v_gene: TRBV6-1; abundance: -; CDR3aa: CASRRANYGYTF; CDR3nt: TGTGCCAGCAGGCGGGCTAACTATGGCTACACCTTC
j_gene: TRBJ2-5; d_gene: -; v_gene: TRBV7-9; abundance: -; CDR3aa: CATQAVVQETQYF; CDR3nt: TGTGCCACCCAAGCCGTAGTCCAAGAGACCCAGTACTTC
j_gene: TRBJ1-2; d_gene: TRBD1; v_gene: TRBV28; abundance: -; CDR3aa: CASSPYRGYGYTF; CDR3nt: TGTGCCAGCAGTCCTTACAGGGGCTATGGCTACACCTTC
j_gene: TRBJ1-3; d_gene: -; v_gene: TRBV2; abundance: -; CDR3aa: CASSEAGSRKIYF; CDR3nt: TGTGCCAGCAGTGAAGCGGGCAGCCGGAAGATATATTTT
j_gene: TRBJ2-2; d_gene: TRBD2; v_gene: TRBV5-5; abundance: -; CDR3aa: CASSFPRGGVGELFF; CDR3nt: TGTGCCAGCAGCTTCCCCCGGGGGGGCGTCGGGGAGCTGTTTTTT
j_gene: TRBJ2-3; d_gene: TRBD1; v_gene: TRBV6-5; abundance: -; CDR3aa: CASSPGTGDTDTQYF; CDR3nt: TGTGCCAGCAGTCCCGGGACAGGGGACACAGATACGCAGTATTTT
j_gene: TRBJ1-1; d_gene: -; v_gene: TRBV4-1; abundance: -; CDR3aa: CASSPGGNTEAFF; CDR3nt: TGCGCCAGCAGCCCCGGGGGGAACACTGAAGCTTTCTTT
j_gene: TRBJ2-3; d_gene: -; v_gene: TRBV9; abundance: -; CDR3aa: CASSGPPPASSTDTQYF; CDR3nt: TGTGCCAGCAGCGGACCTCCCCCAGCGTCTAGCACAGATACGCAGTATTTT
j_gene: TRBJ2-3; d_gene: -; v_gene: TRBV7-6; abundance: -; CDR3aa: CASSPYDLTDTQYF; CDR3nt: TGTGCCAGCAGCCCCTACGATCTGACAGATACGCAGTATTTT
j_gene: TRBJ2-7; d_gene: -; v_gene: TRBV4-1; abundance: -; CDR3aa: CASSQVSGQNEQYF; CDR3nt: TGCGCCAGCAGCCAAGTATCTGGCCAGAACGAGCAGTACTTC
j_gene: TRBJ2-7; d_gene: TRBD2; v_gene: TRBV4-3; abundance: -; CDR3aa: CASSKSGTSGRYEQYF; CDR3nt: TGCGCCAGCAGCAAAAGCGGGACTAGCGGTCGCTACGAGCAGTACTTC
j_gene: TRBJ2-7; d_gene: TRBD2; v_gene: TRBV6-1; abundance: -; CDR3aa: CASSVTSGGFSYEQYF; CDR3nt: TGTGCCAGCAGTGTCACTAGCGGGGGGTTCTCCTACGAGCAGTACTTC
j_gene: TRBJ2-2; d_gene: -; v_gene: TRBV18; abundance: -; CDR3aa: CASSPRLPGQGTGELFF; CDR3nt: TGTGCCAGCTCACCACGTTTACCCGGGCAGGGGACCGGGGAGCTGTTTTTT
j_gene: TRBJ1-3; d_gene: -; v_gene: TRBV27; abundance: -; CDR3aa: CASSLLGREGNTIYF; CDR3nt: TGTGCCAGCAGTTTACTAGGACGGGAAGGAAACACCATATATTTT
j_gene: TRBJ1-4; d_gene: -; v_gene: TRBV7-9; abundance: once; CDR3aa: CASSHPAGATNEKLFF; CDR3nt: TGTGCCAGCAGCCATCCAGCAGGGGCAACTAATGAAAAACTGTTTTTT
j_gene: TRBJ2-7; d_gene: -; v_gene: TRBV4-2; abundance: -; CDR3aa: CASSPGIAAYEQYF; CDR3nt: TGTGCCAGCAGTCCCGGGATAGCGGCCTACGAGCAGTACTTC
j_gene: TRBJ1-2; d_gene: TRBD1; v_gene: TRBV11-2; abundance: -; CDR3aa: CASSLLLTGARGYTF; CDR3nt: TGTGCCAGCAGCTTACTGTTGACAGGGGCCAGGGGCTACACCTTC
j_gene: TRBJ2-5; d_gene: -; v_gene: TRBV28; abundance: -; CDR3aa: CASSPWLGFETQYF; CDR3nt: TGTGCCAGCAGCCCGTGGCTAGGATTTGAGACCCAGTACTTC
j_gene: TRBJ1-6; d_gene: TRBD1; v_gene: TRBV5-1; abundance: -; CDR3aa: CASTPNRDRGSPLHF; CDR3nt: TGCGCCAGCACCCCAAACCGGGACAGGGGGTCACCCCTCCACTTT
j_gene: TRBJ2-1; d_gene: -; v_gene: TRBV19; abundance: once; CDR3aa: CASSIVVNEQFF; CDR3nt: TGTGCCAGTAGTATTGTAGTCAATGAGCAGTTCTTC
j_gene: TRBJ1-2; d_gene: -; v_gene: TRBV7-8; abundance: -; CDR3aa: CASSLVSRGSNYGYTF; CDR3nt: TGTGCCAGCAGCTTAGTTTCCCGGGGTTCTAACTATGGCTACACCTTC
j_gene: TRBJ1-3; d_gene: -; v_gene: TRBV7-2; abundance: -; CDR3aa: CASSPFSGNTIYF; CDR3nt: TGTGCCAGCAGCCCGTTTTCTGGAAACACCATATATTTT
j_gene: TRBJ2-7; d_gene: TRBD2; v_gene: TRBV19; abundance: -; CDR3aa: CATSGLAGIYEQYF; CDR3nt: TGTGCCACCTCCGGACTAGCGGGAATCTACGAGCAGTACTTC
j_gene: TRBJ1-1; d_gene: TRBD1; v_gene: TRBV7-9; abundance: few; CDR3aa: CASSLDGQGSPEAFF; CDR3nt: TGTGCCAGCAGCTTAGACGGACAGGGGAGCCCTGAAGCTTTCTTT
j_gene: TRBJ1-2; d_gene: -; v_gene: TRBV29-1; abundance: -; CDR3aa: CSVQDGQAYGYTF; CDR3nt: TGCAGCGTTCAGGACGGACAAGCTTATGGCTACACCTTC
j_gene: TRBJ2-7; d_gene: -; v_gene: TRBV11-3; abundance: -; CDR3aa: CASSLTGQAYEQYF; CDR3nt: TGTGCCAGCAGCTTGACAGGCCAGGCCTACGAGCAGTACTTC
j_gene: TRBJ1-3; d_gene: -; v_gene: TRBV7-8; abundance: -; CDR3aa: CASSPQGVLGNTIYF; CDR3nt: TGTGCCAGCAGCCCTCAAGGGGTACTCGGAAACACCATATATTTT
j_gene: TRBJ2-7; d_gene: -; v_gene: TRBV12-5; abundance: -; CDR3aa: CASGPGQGSPEQYF; CDR3nt: TGTGCTAGTGGTCCGGGGCAGGGGTCCCCCGAGCAGTACTTC
j_gene: TRBJ2-1; d_gene: -; v_gene: TRBV7-9; abundance: once; CDR3aa: CASSLRGIDYNEQFF; CDR3nt: TGTGCCAGCAGCCTAAGGGGTATCGACTACAATGAGCAGTTCTTC
j_gene: TRBJ1-2; d_gene: TRBD1; v_gene: TRBV29-1; abundance: -; CDR3aa: CSGSGGGSLGYTF; CDR3nt: TGCAGCGGATCAGGGGGCGGCTCGCTTGGCTACACCTTC
j_gene: TRBJ2-7; d_gene: TRBD2; v_gene: TRBV10-3; abundance: -; CDR3aa: CAIVPGTSSYGQYF; CDR3nt: TGTGCCATCGTACCCGGGACTAGCTCTTACGGGCAGTACTTC
j_gene: TRBJ1-1; d_gene: -; v_gene: TRBV12-5; abundance: -; CDR3aa: CASGLPSLSGWSEAFF; CDR3nt: TGTGCTAGTGGTTTGCCGTCCCTCTCGGGTTGGTCTGAAGCTTTCTTT
j_gene: TRBJ2-1; d_gene: TRBD2; v_gene: TRBV6-5; abundance: -; CDR3aa: CASSAPSGDYNEQFF; CDR3nt: TGTGCCAGCAGTGCCCCCAGCGGGGACTACAATGAGCAGTTCTTC
j_gene: TRBJ2-7; d_gene: -; v_gene: TRBV21-1; abundance: -; CDR3aa: CASSKDWRGTYEQYF; CDR3nt: TGTGCCAGCAGCAAAGACTGGAGAGGAACCTACGAGCAGTACTTC
j_gene: TRBJ2-5; d_gene: TRBD1; v_gene: TRBV5-1; abundance: -; CDR3aa: CASSLQGETQYF; CDR3nt: TGCGCCAGCAGCTTACAGGGGGAGACCCAGTACTTC
j_gene: TRBJ2-5; d_gene: TRBD1; v_gene: TRBV18; abundance: -; CDR3aa: CASSPFGTGTYSAKETQYF; CDR3nt: TGTGCCAGCTCACCCTTCGGGACAGGGACCTACTCGGCCAAAGAGACCCAGTACTTC
j_gene: TRBJ2-7; d_gene: TRBD1; v_gene: TRBV6-6; abundance: once; CDR3aa: CASSYGTGTSTYEQYF; CDR3nt: TGTGCCAGCAGTTACGGGACAGGGACTTCGACCTACGAGCAGTACTTC
j_gene: TRBJ1-2; d_gene: -; v_gene: TRBV7-2; abundance: -; CDR3aa: CASSLAGQGGYTF; CDR3nt: TGTGCCAGCAGCCTGGCTGGGCAGGGTGGCTACACCTTC
j_gene: TRBJ2-1; d_gene: TRBD1; v_gene: TRBV15; abundance: -; CDR3aa: CATSRGIGTGDNEQFF; CDR3nt: TGTGCCACCAGCAGAGGAATCGGGACAGGGGACAATGAGCAGTTCTTC
j_gene: TRBJ1-5; d_gene: TRBD1; v_gene: TRBV5-4; abundance: -; CDR3aa: CASSYGTGSGDQPQHF; CDR3nt: TGTGCCAGCAGCTACGGGACAGGGTCTGGGGATCAGCCCCAGCATTTT
j_gene: TRBJ1-6; d_gene: -; v_gene: TRBV6-5; abundance: -; CDR3aa: CASNPIQGSSSPLHF; CDR3nt: TGTGCCAGCAACCCTATACAGGGAAGTAGTTCACCCCTCCACTTT
j_gene: TRBJ2-3; d_gene: -; v_gene: TRBV4-3; abundance: -; CDR3aa: CASSQAGRLGTDTQYF; CDR3nt: TGCGCCAGCAGCCAGGCAGGTCGCTTGGGCACAGATACGCAGTATTTT
j_gene: TRBJ1-5; d_gene: -; v_gene: TRBV28; abundance: -; CDR3aa: CASSFPTVSNQPQHF; CDR3nt: TGTGCCAGCAGTTTCCCGACAGTTAGCAATCAGCCCCAGCATTTT
j_gene: TRBJ2-4; d_gene: -; v_gene: TRBV10-3; abundance: -; CDR3aa: CAISEGARNKNIQYF; CDR3nt: TGTGCCATCAGTGAAGGGGCGAGGAACAAAAACATTCAGTACTTC
j_gene: TRBJ2-7; d_gene: -; v_gene: TRBV2; abundance: -; CDR3aa: CASGGLESYEQYF; CDR3nt: TGTGCCAGCGGAGGACTGGAGTCCTACGAGCAGTACTTC
j_gene: TRBJ2-1; d_gene: TRBD2; v_gene: TRBV29-1; abundance: -; CDR3aa: CSVEGQTSGLYNEQFF; CDR3nt: TGCAGCGTTGAAGGCCAGACTAGCGGGCTTTACAATGAGCAGTTCTTC
j_gene: TRBJ2-1; d_gene: -; v_gene: TRBV11-2; abundance: -; CDR3aa: CASSLSNSYNEQFF; CDR3nt: TGTGCCAGCAGCTTATCAAACAGTTACAATGAGCAGTTCTTC
j_gene: TRBJ2-1; d_gene: TRBD2; v_gene: TRBV14; abundance: -; CDR3aa: CASSPSRREGRRWGNEQFF; CDR3nt: TGTGCCAGCAGCCCTTCGCGGCGGGAGGGCCGCCGGTGGGGAAATGAGCAGTTCTTC
j_gene: TRBJ1-5; d_gene: -; v_gene: TRBV6-1; abundance: -; CDR3aa: CASSEASGQNYQPQHF; CDR3nt: TGTGCCAGCAGTGAAGCCTCCGGACAGAACTATCAGCCCCAGCATTTT
j_gene: TRBJ2-3; d_gene: -; v_gene: TRBV6-1; abundance: -; CDR3aa: CASSDYSDTQYF; CDR3nt: TGTGCCAGCAGTGACTATTCAGATACGCAGTATTTT
j_gene: TRBJ1-5; d_gene: -; v_gene: TRBV19; abundance: -; CDR3aa: CASNGHHSNQPQHF; CDR3nt: TGTGCCAGTAATGGACACCATAGCAATCAGCCCCAGCATTTT